The 13 T cell receptor beta chains in this list originate from one sample, sequenced in a study of T cells expressing NK-cell markers. TCRdb re-called the 5' RACE reads and catalogs CDR3 proteins one per entry, DNA excluded. This table lists some 140,000 distinct CDR3 sequences. Material for sequencing was blood T cells: a sorted CD56 or NKG2C T cell subset, CD4+ or CD8+ T cells, or bulk PBMC T cells (not recorded which). The origin of the receptors is a woman aged 45 to 65 in good health.

The rearrangement links TRBV5-1 to TRBJ2-5; the D gene TCRdb calls, TRBD1, cannot be checked with no DNA. Germline CDR1 is SGHRS and CDR2 is YFSETQ. There are 13 residues in the CDR3. Here the CDR3 reads CATGEWAEETQYF.

The V and J genes are TRBV4-2 and TRBJ1-4; without DNA, the TCRdb call of TRBD1 cannot be checked. CDR1 and CDR2 (germline): LGHNA, YNFKEQ. The CDR3 loop spans 15 amino acids. The CDR3 loop reads CASSQGGTGREKLFF.

This CDR3 reads CASSLEGVGNEQFF. This chain connects TRBV5-6 to TRBJ2-1; TCRdb lists TRBD2, though no DNA is available to test this call. From germline, CDR1 is SGHDT and CDR2 YYEEEE. CDR3 size: 14 residues.

The V gene is TRBV5-6, the J gene TRBJ2-3; absent DNA, TCRdb's TRBD1 call cannot be checked. The V gene's germline CDR1 is SGHDT and CDR2 YYEEEE. The CDR3 is 14 amino acids. CDR3 sequence reads: CASFGGRWQDTQYF.

V gene TRBV27 combines with J gene TRBJ2-1; no DNA is available, so the TRBD1 call from TCRdb remains unchecked. Germline CDR1 MNHEY, CDR2 SMNVEV (reference sequence). The CDR3 is 15 residues long. CDR3 in amino acids: CASSFVRGSYNEQFF.

This chain joins TRBV12-3 or TRBV12-4 and TRBJ1-4; the D call from TCRdb, TRBD1, cannot be confirmed without DNA. The CDR3 loop spans 16 amino acids. The CDR3 sequence: CASSFVSRGINEKLFF.

This chain uses TRBV4-1 with TRBJ2-5; TCRdb's assignment of TRBD1 cannot be checked, as there is no DNA. The CDR3 totals 16 residues. Per the germline V gene, CDR1 is MGHRA and CDR2 is YSYEKL. The CDR3 sequence: CASSPDPQGNKETQYF.

The chain recombines TRBV12-3 or TRBV12-4 with TRBJ2-7. This CDR3 contains 12 residues. The chain's CDR3 is CASSFSQYEQYF.

The chain carries TRBV9 and TRBJ2-2. The CDR3 sequence is 14 residues long. CDR1 is SGDLS, CDR2 YYNGEE, per germline. This CDR3 reads CASSLGPITGELFF.

The rearrangement joins TRBV11-3 to TRBJ2-1. Per the germline V gene, CDR1 is SGHNT and CDR2 is YENEEA. CDR3 length: 15 residues. The CDR3 here is CASSLPTGPYNEQFF.

The V gene is TRBV12-3 or TRBV12-4, the J gene TRBJ2-4; with no DNA, the TCRdb D assignment of TRBD1 cannot be verified. The CDR3 runs 13 residues. The CDR3 region is CASSAGQKNIQYF.

The rearrangement uses TRBV18 and TRBJ2-7. Germline V CDR1 and CDR2: KGHSH, LQKENI. The CDR3 loop spans 14 amino acids. The CDR3 loop reads CASSPDQSSYEQYF.

The gene calls are TRBV2 and TRBJ2-1; with no DNA, the TCRdb D assignment of TRBD1 cannot be verified. This CDR3 comprises 12 residues. The V gene's germline CDR1 is SNHLY and CDR2 FYNNEI. The CDR3 protein is CASSPPNNEQFF.